These 31 T cell receptor beta chains were sequenced from one sample in a study of shared clonotypes between healthy human individuals. Profiled with immunoSEQ multiplex PCR; TCRdb holds only in-frame clones, not every one. The table lists some 1.5 million clones, 95% to 99% of them singletons. The material sequenced was naive CD4+ T cells sorted from blood. As for subset: CD45RA+ positively selected. These receptors all come from a man younger than 40 in good health.

The gene calls are TRBV11-2 and TRBJ2-7, with 9 bases fitting TRBD2. CDR3 length: 15 amino acids. After removal of 2 bases from V and 7 bases from J, the junction contained 9 bases not matched to a gene. Germline V gene sequence: CDR1 SGHAT, CDR2 FQNNGV. CDR3 region: CASSLPLAGAGEQYF. CDR3 in DNA: TGTGCCAGCAGCTTACCCTTAGCGGGAGCGGGGGAGCAGTACTTC.

The chain uses TRBV28 and TRBJ2-2; 9 nucleotides agree with TRBD1. CDR3 length: 18 residues. Trimming removed 6 bases from V and 5 bases from J; junction bases left unmatched: 16. The germline gives CDR1 MDHEN, CDR2 SYDVKM. CDR3 loop: CASSHSDRGGLGTGELFF. CDR3 nucleotide sequence: TGTGCCAGCAGCCACTCCGACAGGGGGGGGCTTGGGACCGGGGAGCTGTTTTTT.

The chain links TRBV5-1 to TRBJ1-1, with D possibly matching TRBD1 (5 bases). From germline, CDR1 is SGHRS and CDR2 YFSETQ. The CDR3 spans 15 residues. With 4 bases removed from V and 3 bases from J, the gap between germline ends came to 16 bases. The CDR3, as DNA: TGCGCCAGCAGCCCCCGGGGAGGGGCTTACACTGAAGCTTTCTTT. Residues: CASSPRGGAYTEAFF.

This sequence joins TRBV2 and TRBJ2-7; no clear D. The length of the CDR3 is 11 residues. V gave up 2 bases and J gave up 6 bases, with 5 bases separating them. Germline-derived CDR1 and CDR2 are SNHLY and FYNNEI. CDR3 in amino acids: CASSERFEQYF. The DNA for the CDR3 is TGTGCCAGCAGTGAAAGGTTCGAGCAGTACTTC.

This chain uses TRBV21-1 with TRBJ2-2; no check of the table's D call, TRBD1, against the DNA was made. TRBV21-1 is noted as a pseudogene. This CDR3 has 16 residues. The CDR3 bases are TGTGCCAGCAGCAAGATTGGGGGACAGAGTTACGGGGAGCTGTTTTTT. Its protein is CASSKIGGQSYGELFF.

This clone appeared once. The chain employs TRBV9 and TRBJ2-1; D tentatively fits TRBD1 or TRBD2 (5 bases each). The CDR3 contains 16 residues. Deletions cut 4 bases from V and 5 bases from J, with 19 bases between. Germline assignment: CDR1 SGDLS and CDR2 YYNGEE. CDR3 DNA sequence: TGTGCCAGCAGCATTAGACCCGGGACCACGAACAATGAGCAGTTCTTC. This gives the protein CASSIRPGTTNNEQFF.

The chain links TRBV28 to TRBJ2-7; D possibly matches TRBD1 or TRBD2 (5 bases each). V was clipped by 6 bases and J by 2 bases, with 8 bases between them. The CDR3 is 12 residues long. The germline V gene has CDR1 MDHEN and CDR2 SYDVKM. CDR3 protein: CASSGTPYEQYF. DNA for the CDR3: TGTGCCAGCAGCGGGACCCCCTACGAGCAGTACTTC.

The chain joins TRBV18 to TRBJ2-1; TRBD2 aligns across 7 bases. V was pared by 8 bases and J by 0 bases, with 7 bases of the junction left unmatched. This CDR3 contains 15 residues. CDR1 KGHSH and CDR2 LQKENI come from the germline V gene. The CDR3 loop reads CASRLTSNSYNEQFF. CDR3 bases: TGTGCCAGCCGCCTGACTAGCAACTCCTACAATGAGCAGTTCTTC.

V gene TRBV15 combines with J gene TRBJ2-1, with D possibly TRBD1 on 6 matching bases. The CDR3 totals 17 residues. In germline, CDR1 is LNHNV, CDR2 YYDKDF (reference sequence). V lost 0 bases and J 6 bases, leaving 18 bases between the germline ends. For the CDR3, the DNA is TGTGCCACCAGCAGAGAGGGCTGGGAATTAGGGGGCAATGAGCAGTTCTTC. It is translated as CATSREGWELGGNEQFF.

V gene TRBV11-2 combines with J gene TRBJ2-7; D could derive from TRBD1 or TRBD2 (7 bases each). Trimming removed 6 bases at V and 2 bases at J, with 20 bases between. Germline V lookup: CDR1 SGHAT, CDR2 FQNNGV. The CDR3 is 16 amino acids. CDR3 coding DNA: TGTGCCAGCAGACCATCCAGGGGGGGGCTTCCCTACGAGCAGTACTTC. Protein product: CASRPSRGGLPYEQYF.

On this clone: Other DNA sequences from this sample encode an identical CDR3 as well. The CDR3 region is CASSRDSYEQYF. The DNA for the CDR3 is TGTGCCAGCAGCCGTGACTCCTACGAGCAGTACTTC. The gene calls are TRBV28 and TRBJ2-7; D remains unclear. This CDR3 comprises 12 residues. Trimming cost V 6 bases and J 0 bases, with 6 bases left between them. Germline CDR1 MDHEN, CDR2 SYDVKM.

The CDR3 sequence is CASSLSTGVNYGYTF. DNA for the CDR3: TGTGCCAGCAGCTTATCGACGGGAGTCAACTATGGCTACACCTTC. The chain uses TRBV7-2 and TRBJ1-2; D unclear. Trimming removed 2 bases at V and 2 bases at J, with 12 bases between. Per germline, CDR1 SGHTA and CDR2 FQGNSA. This CDR3 is 15 amino acids long. The variable domain in full, completed from reference TRBV7-2 and TRBJ1-2, reads GAGVSQSPSNKVTEKGKDVELRCDPISGHTALYWYRQSLGQGLEFLIYFQGNSAPDKSGLPSDRFSAERTGGSVSTLTIQRTQQEDSAVYLCASSLSTGVNYGYTFGSGTRLTVV.

This rearrangement joins TRBV18 to TRBJ1-1; D not certain. Trimming removed 2 bases at V and 6 bases at J, with 10 bases between. The CDR3 covers 13 residues. Germline V gene sequence: CDR1 KGHSH, CDR2 LQKENI. In DNA, the CDR3 is TGTGCCAGCTCACCAAGGGTGGGGTCTGAAGCTTTCTTT. Protein: CASSPRVGSEAFF. Full variable domain (outside the CDR3, taken from reference TRBV18 and TRBJ1-1): NAGVMQNPRHLVRRRGQEARLRCSPMKGHSHVYWYRQLPEEGLKFMVYLQKENIIDESGMPKERFSAEFPKEGPSILRIQQVVRGDSAAYFCASSPRVGSEAFFGQGTRLTVV.

V is TRBV25-1 and J is TRBJ2-4; 14 nucleotides match TRBD2. The CDR3 contains 13 residues. Germline V gene lookup returns CDR1 MGHDK and CDR2 SYGVNS. V gave up 4 bases and J gave up 14 bases; unmatched junction bases: 4. The CDR3 DNA reads TGTGCCAGCAGTGGGGGACTAGCGGGAGTGGAGTACTTC. Translating gives CASSGGLAGVEYF.

This rearrangement joins TRBV5-6 to TRBJ2-5; 11 bases align to TRBD1. V was clipped by 4 bases and J by 2 bases; unmatched bases: 1. This CDR3 comprises 14 residues. Germline-derived CDR1 and CDR2 are SGHDT and YYEEEE. This CDR3 reads CASSRDRGQETQYF. CDR3 nucleotide sequence: TGTGCCAGCAGCCGGGACAGGGGGCAAGAGACCCAGTACTTC. Complete variable domain (other parts from reference TRBV5-6 and TRBJ2-5): DAGVTQSPTHLIKTRGQQVTLRCSPKSGHDTVSWYQQALGQGPQFIFQYYEEEERQRGNFPDRFSGHQFPNYSSELNVNALLLGDSALYLCASSRDRGQETQYFGPGTRLLVL.

The rearrangement uses TRBV5-1 and TRBJ2-2; D gene ambiguous. This CDR3 region has 11 residues. Deletions cut 5 bases from V and 6 bases from J, with 5 bases between. CDR1 is SGHRS and CDR2 is YFSETQ in the germline V gene. CDR3 region: CASSDSGELFF. The CDR3 region has the DNA TGCGCCAGCAGTGACTCCGGGGAGCTGTTTTTT.

In the case of this clone: The identical CDR3 is also encoded by other nucleotide sequences in the sample. V usage is TRBV5-1 and J usage is TRBJ2-2; a possible D gene is TRBD1 (6 bases). Germline V gene lookup returns CDR1 SGHRS and CDR2 YFSETQ. The CDR3 has 14 amino acids. V was clipped by 5 bases and J by 0 bases, with 8 bases between them. CDR3 sequence: CASRGQANTGELFF. The DNA for the CDR3 is TGCGCCAGCAGGGGACAAGCGAACACCGGGGAGCTGTTTTTT.

This sequence joins TRBV28 and TRBJ2-5; 8 bases match TRBD1. Per germline, CDR1 MDHEN and CDR2 SYDVKM. V lost 3 bases, J lost 0 bases, and 0 bases stayed unmatched. CDR3 size: 14 residues. For the CDR3, the DNA is TGTGCCAGCAGTTTGGACAGGGACCAAGAGACCCAGTACTTC. Residues: CASSLDRDQETQYF.

The chain recombines TRBV6-5 with TRBJ2-7; D perhaps matches TRBD2 (5 bases). The CDR3 length is 14 residues. CDR1 and CDR2 (germline): MNHEY, SVGAGI. The V gene lost 6 bases and the J gene lost 2 bases, with 14 bases spanning the gap. For the CDR3, the DNA is TGTGCCAGCAGCACTCACGGGGATCCCTACGAGCAGTACTTC. Translated, it gives CASSTHGDPYEQYF.

J is TRBJ2-4 and V is TRBV25-1; D possibly corresponds to TRBD2 (7 bases). The CDR3 extends over 16 amino acids. V shed 3 bases and J shed 4 bases, with 16 bases lying between them. CDR1 is MGHDK and CDR2 is SYGVNS in the germline V gene. The CDR3 loop reads CASSDRRRGGKNIQYF. CDR3 bases: TGTGCCAGCAGTGATAGGCGCAGGGGAGGGAAAAACATTCAGTACTTC. Combining the CDR3 with reference TRBV25-1 and TRBJ2-4 gives the whole variable domain EADIYQTPRYLVIGTGKKITLECSQTMGHDKMYWYQQDPGMELHLIHYSYGVNSTEKGDLSSESTVSRIRTEHFPLTLESARPSHTSQYLCASSDRRRGGKNIQYFGAGTRLSVL.

The gene calls are TRBV11-3 and TRBJ2-3; 9 nucleotides align to TRBD1. The germline V gene encodes CDR1 SGHNT and CDR2 YENEEA. V lost 1 base and J lost 2; bases outside the gene matches: 4. There are 16 residues in the CDR3. Here the CDR3 DNA reads TGTGCCAGCAGCTTAGGACAGGGGGGAATCACAGATACGCAGTATTTT. Translating it yields CASSLGQGGITDTQYF.

The chain couples TRBV19 to TRBJ2-3; D gene uncertain. This CDR3 has 14 amino acids. V lost 3 bases and J lost 1, with 8 bases in between. The germline V gene encodes CDR1 LNHDA and CDR2 SQIVND (reference sequence). The DNA for the CDR3 is TGTGCCAGTAGTATCGAGGTCCGCACAGATACGCAGTATTTT. Amino acid sequence: CASSIEVRTDTQYF.

The V call is TRBV5-1, the J call TRBJ2-7, with D uncertain. V lost 2 bases and J 7 bases, leaving 13 bases between the germline ends. Germline loops: CDR1 SGHRS, CDR2 YFSETQ. The CDR3 extends over 13 amino acids. CDR3 region: CASSFRSVREQYF. For the CDR3, the DNA is TGCGCCAGCAGCTTTCGATCCGTGAGGGAGCAGTACTTC. The full variable domain, completed using reference TRBV5-1 and TRBJ2-7, is KAGVTQTPRYLIKTRGQQVTLSCSPISGHRSVSWYQQTPGQGLQFLFEYFSETQRNKGNFPGRFSGRQFSNSRSEMNVSTLELGDSALYLCASSFRSVREQYFGPGTRLTVT.

This chain links TRBV5-6 with TRBJ2-1; 9 nucleotides match TRBD1. Trimming removed 4 bases from V and 9 bases from J; junction bases left unmatched: 2. This CDR3 contains 12 residues. The germline CDR1 and CDR2 sequences are SGHDT and YYEEEE. The CDR3 here is CASSPTGGEQFF. In DNA form, the CDR3 reads TGTGCCAGCAGCCCGACAGGGGGTGAGCAGTTCTTC.

This clone showed up just once. This CDR3 reads CASSTIGPQETQYF. CDR3 bases: TGTGCCAGCAGTACTATTGGACCGCAAGAGACCCAGTACTTC. The chain links TRBV27 to TRBJ2-5; no firm D call. The V end lost 5 bases, the J end lost 2 bases, and 12 bases lay between the germline ends. Germline V gene sequence: CDR1 MNHEY, CDR2 SMNVEV (reference sequence). This CDR3 comprises 14 residues.

V usage is TRBV5-1 and J usage is TRBJ2-2; 8 nucleotides match TRBD1. This CDR3 region has 14 residues. The germline V gene encodes CDR1 SGHRS and CDR2 YFSETQ. After removal of 2 bases from V and 6 bases from J, the junction contained 3 bases not matched to a gene. The CDR3 region has the DNA TGCGCCAGCAGCTTCAACAGGGGGGCCGGGGAGCTGTTTTTT. This gives the protein CASSFNRGAGELFF.

The chain joins TRBV29-1 to TRBJ1-2, with D possibly TRBD1 on 6 matching bases. With 2 bases removed from V and 5 bases from J, the gap between germline ends came to 12 bases. This CDR3 has 13 amino acids. The germline V gene encodes CDR1 SQVTM and CDR2 ANQGSEA. CDR3 in amino acids: CSVERAGEYGYTF. Written as DNA, the CDR3 is TGCAGCGTTGAAAGAGCAGGGGAATATGGCTACACCTTC.

As for this clone: Other DNA sequences from this sample encode an identical CDR3 as well. The chain employs TRBV29-1 and TRBJ2-5, with D tentatively TRBD2 (5 bases). With 5 bases removed from V and 2 bases from J, the gap between germline ends came to 9 bases. In germline, CDR1 is SQVTM, CDR2 ANQGSEA. The length of the CDR3 is 12 residues. DNA of the CDR3: TGCAGCGTTTCGTCGGGGCAAGAGACCCAGTACTTC. Translation: CSVSSGQETQYF.

The chain links TRBV29-1 to TRBJ2-7, with D perhaps matching TRBD2 (5 bases). Germline V gene data show CDR1 as SQVTM and CDR2 as ANQGSEA. Trimming stripped 4 bases from V and 10 bases from J, with 14 bases between. The CDR3 runs to 11 residues. CDR3 loop: CSVGDGTGQYF. The CDR3 region has the DNA TGCAGCGTTGGAGATGGCACGGGACAGTACTTC.

Notes on this clone: Other DNA sequences in the same sample also yield this CDR3. The CDR3 reads CASSLSGSSYEQYF. CDR3 nucleotide sequence: TGTGCCAGCAGCTTAAGCGGCAGCTCCTACGAGCAGTACTTC. The V call is TRBV7-2, the J call TRBJ2-7; D might be TRBD2 (5 bases). The germline V gene encodes CDR1 SGHTA and CDR2 FQGNSA. V lost 2 bases and J 0 bases, leaving 8 bases between the germline ends. CDR3 length equals 14 residues.

V and J are TRBV5-1 and TRBJ1-1; 9 positions agree with TRBD1. Trimming cost V 4 bases and J 0 bases; bases outside gene matches: 7. Germline assignment: CDR1 SGHRS and CDR2 YFSETQ. The CDR3 has 16 amino acids. The CDR3 spells CASSPGTGSLNTEAFF. CDR3 DNA: TGCGCCAGCAGCCCCGGGACAGGGAGCTTGAACACTGAAGCTTTCTTT.